This is a list of T cell receptor beta chains from one sample in a study of OX40 agonist ivuxolimab in advanced cancers. Measured with immunoSEQ multiplex PCR; TCRdb has only the in-frame clones, and not every one. Of under 60,000 clones listed, nearly 85% are singletons. The sample here was CD4+ or CD8+ T cells sorted from blood, taken in a trial of the OX40 agonist ivuxolimab. Every receptor here comes from an adult with an advanced solid tumor such as melanoma, head and neck, liver or kidney cancer. Both conserved end residues are part of each CDR3. A D gene is named only where the DNA matches it firmly. Only some rows state a clone size, as once, few, many or a class for expanded clones.

D gene	clone size	J gene	V gene	CDR3 protein	CDR3 DNA
NA	NA	TRBJ1-2	TRBV30	CAWSFVDRTADGYTF	TGTGCCTGGAGTTTCGTCGACAGGACCGCCGATGGCTACACCTTC
TRBD2	NA	TRBJ2-7	TRBV4-2	CASSPGAQAGGSYEQYF	TGTGCCAGCAGCCCAGGGGCTCAGGCGGGGGGGTCCTACGAGCAGTACTTC
NA	NA	TRBJ1-2	TRBV28	CASSLIANYGYTF	TGTGCCAGCAGTCTCATAGCTAACTATGGCTACACCTTC
NA	NA	TRBJ2-7	TRBV7-2	CASSRTGAYEQYF	TGTGCCAGCAGCCGCACCGGGGCCTACGAGCAGTACTTC
NA	NA	TRBJ2-7	TRBV5-1	CASSLMAGSYEQYF	TGCGCCAGCAGCTTAATGGCAGGGTCCTACGAGCAGTACTTC
TRBD2	NA	TRBJ2-3	TRBV12-5	CASALGLAGRDTQYF	TGTGCTAGTGCCCTTGGACTAGCGGGTAGGGATACGCAGTATTTT
TRBD2	NA	TRBJ2-7	TRBV9	CASSVEASGTYEQYF	TGTGCCAGCAGCGTAGAGGCTAGCGGGACCTACGAGCAGTACTTC
NA	NA	TRBJ2-3	TRBV5-4	CASSLAGYRAGTDTQYF	TGTGCCAGCAGCTTGGCCGGTTACAGGGCAGGCACAGATACGCAGTATTTT
NA	NA	TRBJ2-7	TRBV5-1	CASSFLPGPNYEQYF	TGCGCCAGCAGCTTTCTCCCAGGGCCTAACTACGAGCAGTACTTC
TRBD2	once	TRBJ2-2	TRBV30	CAFPRTWGGTGELFF	TGTGCCTTTCCCCGTACGTGGGGGGGCACCGGGGAGCTGTTTTTT
NA	NA	TRBJ2-7	TRBV19	CASNNEGVQYF	TGTGCCAGTAACAATGAGGGTGTGCAGTACTTC
TRBD2	NA	TRBJ2-3	TRBV7-9	CASSVGTSLFTDTQYF	TGTGCCAGCAGCGTTGGGACTAGCCTGTTCACAGATACGCAGTATTTT
NA	NA	TRBJ1-6	TRBV11-1	CASSLDQGNSPLHF	TGTGCCAGCAGCTTAGATCAGGGAAATTCACCCCTCCACTTT
NA	NA	TRBJ1-1	TRBV6-6	CASSTPWRNGNTEAFF	TGTGCCAGCAGTACTCCCTGGCGAAACGGGAACACTGAAGCTTTCTTT
NA	once	TRBJ2-1	TRBV2	CASVGRSSYNEQFF	TGTGCCAGCGTCGGCAGGAGCTCCTACAATGAGCAGTTCTTC
NA	NA	TRBJ2-3	TRBV19	CASRLGQAPDTQYF	TGTGCCAGCAGACTTGGGCAGGCCCCAGATACGCAGTATTTT
NA	NA	TRBJ2-7	TRBV2	CASSDKAPGSYEQYF	TGTGCCAGCAGTGATAAGGCGCCGGGGTCCTACGAGCAGTACTTC
NA	NA	TRBJ2-5	TRBV19	CASSRGRGRETQYF	TGTGCCAGTAGTCGGGGTCGGGGCCGGGAGACCCAGTACTTC
TRBD1	once	TRBJ2-2	TRBV6-5	CASSYSGTGGEGELFF	TGTGCCAGCAGTTACTCGGGGACAGGGGGCGAGGGGGAGCTGTTTTTT
TRBD1	NA	TRBJ2-5	TRBV12-5	CASGPGTGGETQYF	TGTGCTAGTGGACCCGGGACAGGAGGGGAGACCCAGTACTTC
NA	few	TRBJ1-2	TRBV6-1	CASLGTGWPAYGYTF	TGTGCCAGTTTGGGAACAGGGTGGCCCGCCTATGGCTACACCTTC
TRBD2	NA	TRBJ2-7	TRBV6-5	CASGRVISEYF	TGTGCCAGTGGGAGGGTAATCTCTGAGTACTTC
NA	NA	TRBJ1-3	TRBV28	CASRAPAPDTIYF	TGTGCCAGCAGAGCTCCGGCCCCGGACACCATATATTTT
NA	NA	TRBJ2-7	TRBV28	CASSPNKGEQYF	TGTGCCAGCAGCCCTAATAAGGGCGAGCAGTACTTC
TRBD2	NA	TRBJ2-3	TRBV30	CACTAGAGGPGDTQYF	TGTGCCTGTACAGCGGGAGCGGGGGGGCCTGGAGATACGCAGTATTTT
TRBD2	NA	TRBJ2-2	TRBV7-2	CASSPGAGDTGELFF	TGTGCCAGCAGCCCAGGAGCGGGGGACACCGGGGAGCTGTTTTTT
TRBD2	NA	TRBJ2-1	TRBV7-6	CASSLMASGAYNEQFF	TGTGCCAGCAGCTTAATGGCTAGCGGGGCCTACAATGAGCAGTTCTTC
NA	once	TRBJ1-3	TRBV18	CASSPEQGPGNTIYF	TGTGCCAGCTCACCCGAACAGGGACCTGGAAACACCATATATTTT
TRBD2	few	TRBJ2-3	TRBV7-2	CASTLGPGGPTDTQYF	TGTGCCAGCACCCTAGGACCGGGGGGGCCGACAGATACGCAGTATTTT
NA	NA	TRBJ2-7	TRBV19	CASSPRDGTYEQYF	TGTGCCAGTAGTCCAAGGGACGGAACCTACGAGCAGTACTTC
NA	NA	TRBJ2-7	TRBV6-1	CASSVGHQSSYEQYF	TGTGCCAGCAGTGTGGGACACCAGAGCTCCTACGAGCAGTACTTC
NA	NA	TRBJ2-7	TRBV9	CASSVNGARKGEQYF	TGTGCCAGCAGCGTAAATGGGGCTCGGAAGGGAGAGCAGTACTTC
TRBD1	NA	TRBJ2-5	TRBV29-1	CSAEQGIGETQYF	TGCAGCGCGGAACAGGGGATTGGGGAGACCCAGTACTTC
TRBD1	NA	TRBJ1-3	TRBV5-5	CASSFYRGSGNTIYF	TGTGCCAGCAGCTTTTACAGGGGGTCTGGAAACACCATATATTTT
NA	once	TRBJ1-1	TRBV4-3	CASSRGQTNTEAFF	TGCGCCAGCAGCCGGGGACAAACGAACACTGAAGCTTTCTTT
NA	NA	TRBJ2-6	TRBV29-1	CSVGGSAGGASGANVLTF	TGCAGCGTTGGAGGTTCCGCCGGTGGGGCCTCTGGGGCCAACGTCCTGACTTTC
NA	NA	TRBJ1-5	TRBV5-1	CASSPLGDRNQPQHF	TGCGCCAGCAGTCCCTTGGGGGACCGCAATCAGCCCCAGCATTTT
TRBD2	few	TRBJ2-3	TRBV2	CASRLLAGGGDTQYF	TGTGCCAGCAGACTCCTAGCGGGGGGGGGAGATACGCAGTATTTT
NA	NA	TRBJ2-3	TRBV6-1	CASSEGAVATSTDTQYF	TGTGCCAGCAGTGAAGGTGCGGTGGCCACTAGCACAGATACGCAGTATTTT
NA	once	TRBJ2-7	TRBV10-1	CASTPGSRRQYF	TGCGCCAGCACTCCGGGGTCGCGTAGGCAGTACTTC
TRBD2	NA	TRBJ2-5	TRBV5-1	CASSLEAGGPVTQYF	TGCGCCAGCAGCTTGGAAGCGGGGGGGCCGGTGACCCAGTACTTC
NA	NA	TRBJ1-2	TRBV25-1	CASSERQWGGYTF	TGTGCCAGCAGTGAGAGGCAGTGGGGTGGCTACACCTTC
NA	NA	TRBJ2-3	TRBV9	CASSPTFRDTQYF	TGTGCCAGCAGCCCTACCTTTCGCGATACGCAGTATTTT
NA	NA	TRBJ1-2	TRBV10-3	CAISHAPAGEEDGYTF	TGTGCCATCAGCCACGCCCCCGCGGGGGAGGAGGATGGCTACACCTTC
NA	medium-sized	TRBJ2-6	TRBV6-5	CASSRGSSQANVLTF	TGTGCCAGCAGTAGAGGGAGTTCCCAGGCCAACGTCCTGACTTTC
TRBD2	NA	TRBJ2-5	TRBV5-1	CASSTGTSGGQETQYF	TGCGCCAGCAGCACCGGGACTAGCGGGGGCCAAGAGACCCAGTACTTC
NA	NA	TRBJ2-7	TRBV5-1	CASSLGQLTSYEQYF	TGCGCCAGCAGCTTGGGGCAGCTTACCTCCTACGAGCAGTACTTC
TRBD1	NA	TRBJ2-5	TRBV12-5	CASGLDLGQGGTQYF	TGTGCTAGTGGTTTGGACCTAGGACAGGGTGGGACCCAGTACTTC
NA	NA	TRBJ2-3	TRBV5-1	CASTWGDTQYF	TGCGCCAGCACCTGGGGGGATACGCAGTATTTT
TRBD1	NA	TRBJ2-2	TRBV11-3	CASSIGTGLLSWENTGELFF	TGTGCCAGCAGCATCGGGACAGGGTTGTTAAGTTGGGAGAACACCGGGGAGCTGTTTTTT
TRBD2	NA	TRBJ2-1	TRBV30	CAWTPLAGLDNEQFF	TGTGCCTGGACCCCTCTAGCGGGGCTGGACAATGAGCAGTTCTTC
NA	NA	TRBJ2-1	TRBV7-8	CASSLSSRGASYNEQFF	TGTGCCAGCAGCTTATCTTCACGGGGGGCATCCTACAATGAGCAGTTCTTC
NA	NA	TRBJ1-4	TRBV25-1	CASKPSTNEKLFF	TGTGCCAGCAAGCCATCAACTAATGAAAAACTGTTTTTT
NA	NA	TRBJ2-2	TRBV6-5	CASSSPPGTRFRELFF	TGTGCCAGCAGTTCCCCCCCCGGGACTCGGTTCCGGGAGCTGTTTTTT